This paragraph covers one TCR beta chain sequence. Its target is unknown. One end of the junction varies from germline; a read error may be responsible. The entry originates in a study of healthy donors' naive CD4 and CD8 T cells. Study-wide points: CDR3 charge plus V and J genes appeared to account for approximately 13% of CD4/CD8 variance. Bulk sequencing left alpha and beta chains unpaired.

Each TCR library used approximately 500 ng of total RNA and a linear amplification protocol. In TCRdb, the reads were re-called with MiXCR into one record per CDR3 protein. The sample records about 200,000 distinct CDR3 sequences, 74% being singletons. The germline gives CDR1 LNHDA, CDR2 SQIVND (reference sequence). This CDR3 is built from 17 residues. This sequence was found in a pool of human donors in good health; the sample pools cells from several healthy donors. V gene TRBV19 combines with J gene TRBJ1-2; D gene uncertain. The material sequenced was naive CD4+ and CD8+ T cells sorted from blood, pooled from several donors. The CDR3 DNA is TGTGCCAGTAGTATAGCAGCGACATCCCCAGCTAACTATGACTACACCTTC. It translates to CASSIAATSPANYDYTF.